Each of the 28 T cell receptor beta chains below was sequenced from the same sample in a study of T cell changes during pregnancy in multiple sclerosis. The assay was immunoSEQ multiplex PCR, and TCRdb's table has in-frame clones only and misses some. The sample lists fewer than 150,000 clones, less than 97% occurring once. Sample: peripheral blood, taken after pregnancy. The receptors shown here come from a female donor with multiple sclerosis, enrolled in a pregnancy study.

V and J are TRBV28 and TRBJ2-5, with 8 bases identical to TRBD1. The CDR3 is made up of 16 amino acids. V lost 3 bases and J lost 5; bases outside the gene matches: 11. Per the germline V gene, CDR1 is MDHEN and CDR2 is SYDVKM. In DNA form, the CDR3 reads TGTGCCAGCAGTTTTGGGAAGGCAGGGGGCTTGGAGACCCAGTACTTC. Its translation is CASSFGKAGGLETQYF.

This clone was recorded once. The rearrangement links TRBV10-1 to TRBJ2-3; TRBD1 is a possible D gene (6 bases). Germline V gene data show CDR1 as WNHNN and CDR2 as SYGVQD (reference sequence). V lost 0 bases, J lost 8 bases, and 9 bases lay in between. This CDR3 region has 13 residues. The DNA of the CDR3 is TGCGCCAGCAGTGAGTCGAGGGACACTACGCAGTATTTT. Translation: CASSESRDTTQYF.

The V call is TRBV5-1, the J call TRBJ2-2, with TRBD2 matching over 9 bases. Germline CDR1 and CDR2: SGHRS and YFSETQ. The CDR3 sequence is 15 residues long. Trimming cost V 4 bases and J 3 bases; bases outside gene matches: 4. CDR3 amino acids: CASSMTSGYTGELFF. CDR3 DNA sequence: TGCGCCAGCAGCATGACTAGCGGATACACCGGGGAGCTGTTTTTT. Using reference TRBV5-1 and TRBJ2-2 for the parts outside the CDR3, the full variable domain is KAGVTQTPRYLIKTRGQQVTLSCSPISGHRSVSWYQQTPGQGLQFLFEYFSETQRNKGNFPGRFSGRQFSNSRSEMNVSTLELGDSALYLCASSMTSGYTGELFFGEGSRLTVL.

This clone was found once. V and J are TRBV19 and TRBJ2-2; TRBD2 matches 8 bases. The CDR3 sequence is 16 residues long. After removal of 8 bases from V and 4 bases from J, the junction contained 12 bases not matched to a gene. Germline CDR1 reads LNHDA; CDR2 reads SQIVND (reference sequence). CDR3 DNA: TGTGCCAGTGCCCCACCGGGGGGGTCAGCCACCGGGGAGCTGTTTTTT. It yields the protein CASAPPGGSATGELFF.

The genes are TRBV6-1 and TRBJ1-5; D unclear. CDR3 length: 14 residues. Germline CDR1 is MNHNS and CDR2 is SASEGT. Trimming cost V 8 bases and J 7 bases, with 18 bases left between them. The CDR3 sequence: CASHEVYYAQPQHF. Here the CDR3 DNA reads TGTGCCAGCCACGAGGTCTATTACGCACAGCCCCAGCATTTT.

This clone came up once. The chain links TRBV28 to TRBJ1-4, with a weak D call TRBD1 (5 bases). The CDR3 is 16 amino acids. V lost 2 bases to trimming and J lost 8 bases, with 18 bases between them. Germline loops: CDR1 MDHEN, CDR2 SYDVKM. The CDR3 region is CASSLNRPGVAEKLFF. Written as DNA, the CDR3 is TGTGCCAGCAGTTTAAACCGCCCGGGGGTCGCGGAAAAACTGTTTTTT.

This clone has just one count. The chain employs TRBV7-3 and TRBJ2-1, with 7 bases matching TRBD2. The V gene end was trimmed by 1 base and the J gene end by 4 bases; junction bases not matched to a gene: 1. Germline lookup yields CDR1 SGHTA and CDR2 FQGTGA. This CDR3 is 14 amino acids long. The CDR3 nucleotides are TGTGCCAGCAGCTTAAGCGGGAGTTACAATGAGCAGTTCTTC. Its translation is CASSLSGSYNEQFF.

The V and J genes are TRBV28 and TRBJ2-7, with TRBD2 matching over 8 bases. The V gene's germline CDR1 is MDHEN and CDR2 SYDVKM. The J segment lost 6 bases and the V segment lost 5 bases, leaving 9 bases of the junction unmatched. This CDR3 has 14 amino acids. The CDR3 is CASSIIRGGAEQYF. CDR3 in DNA: TGTGCCAGCAGTATAATTCGGGGGGGCGCCGAGCAGTACTTC.

The rearrangement uses TRBV7-8 and TRBJ2-3; weak D call: TRBD2 (6 bases). V lost 5 bases, J lost 6 bases, and 15 bases lay in between. Germline V gene sequence: CDR1 SGHVS, CDR2 FQNEAQ. The CDR3 consists of 14 residues. This CDR3 is CASSPRGGKDTQYF. DNA for the CDR3: TGTGCCAGCAGCCCCCGTGGCGGGAAGGATACGCAGTATTTT.

This chain links TRBV19 with TRBJ1-4, with 7 bases aligning to TRBD1. The CDR3 runs 13 residues. CDR1 and CDR2 (germline): LNHDA, SQIVND (reference sequence). V was clipped by 8 bases and J by 6 bases; unmatched bases: 6. The CDR3 protein is CASFGQDYEKLFF. CDR3 bases: TGTGCCAGTTTTGGACAGGACTATGAAAAACTGTTTTTT.

The chain has TRBV28 and TRBJ1-2; unclear D gene. Germline CDR1 MDHEN, CDR2 SYDVKM. V lost 6 bases, J lost 2 bases, and 10 bases lay in between. The CDR3 covers 13 residues. The CDR3 nucleotides read TGTGCCAGCAGCGTGGAGTCCAACTATGGCTACACCTTC. Translated: CASSVESNYGYTF.

The V and J genes are TRBV21-1 and TRBJ2-3; TRBD2, the D gene given by the table, was not confirmed from the DNA. TRBV21-1 is an annotated pseudogene. CDR3 size: 14 residues. The CDR3 sequence is CASTDGTGADTQYF. As DNA, the CDR3 is TGTGCCAGCACAGATGGGACGGGAGCAGATACGCAGTATTTT.

This chain joins TRBV7-2 and TRBJ2-7; D perhaps matches TRBD2 (5 bases). Germline V CDR1 and CDR2: SGHTA, FQGNSA. The germline V and J ends were trimmed by 3 bases and 0 bases, with 18 bases remaining between them. The CDR3 sequence is 17 residues long. The CDR3 protein is CASSLQVRRQSSYEQYF. The CDR3, as DNA: TGTGCCAGCAGCTTGCAGGTGAGGAGGCAAAGCTCCTACGAGCAGTACTTC.

The chain couples TRBV7-6 to TRBJ2-7, with 10 nucleotides matching TRBD2. The V segment lost 1 base and the J segment 3 bases; nucleotides outside the gene matches: 3. The CDR3 length is 15 residues. The V gene's germline CDR1 is SGHVS and CDR2 FNYEAQ. CDR3 nucleotides: TGTGCCAGCAGCTTAGGTACTAGCGGGATCTACGAGCAGTACTTC. This encodes CASSLGTSGIYEQYF. Combining the CDR3 with reference TRBV7-6 and TRBJ2-7 gives the whole variable domain GAGVSQSPRYKVTKRGQDVALRCDPISGHVSLYWYRQALGQGPEFLTYFNYEAQQDKSGLPNDRFSAERPEGSISTLTIQRTEQRDSAMYRCASSLGTSGIYEQYFGPGTRLTVT.

The rearrangement joins TRBV28 to TRBJ1-1; 10 bases fit TRBD1. Trimming at V came to 5 bases and at J to 3 bases, leaving 6 bases not matched to a gene. The CDR3 has 15 residues. Germline CDR1 is MDHEN and CDR2 is SYDVKM. CDR3 amino acids: CASSRDRGAYTEAFF. Here the CDR3 DNA reads TGTGCCAGCAGTCGGGACAGGGGCGCTTACACTGAAGCTTTCTTT. The entire variable domain, with the rest obtained from reference TRBV28 and TRBJ1-1, is as follows: DVKVTQSSRYLVKRTGEKVFLECVQDMDHENMFWYRQDPGLGLRLIYFSYDVKMKEKGDIPEGYSVSREKKERFSLILESASTNQTSMYLCASSRDRGAYTEAFFGQGTRLTVV.

Only one count was recorded for this clone. V usage is TRBV15 and J usage is TRBJ2-7, with 7 bases matching TRBD1. CDR3 size: 16 residues. Germline loops: CDR1 LNHNV, CDR2 YYDKDF (reference sequence). V gave up 4 bases and J gave up 3 bases; unmatched junction bases: 12. In DNA form, the CDR3 reads TGTGCCACCAGCATGCACTCCGGGACAGAGATCTACGAGCAGTACTTC. Protein sequence: CATSMHSGTEIYEQYF.

The genes are TRBV6-6 and TRBJ1-6; TRBD1 matches 7 bases. The CDR3 spans 14 residues. Germline loops: CDR1 MNHNY, CDR2 SVGAGI (reference sequence). V shed 10 bases, J shed 3 bases, and the junction held 6 bases outside the gene matches. This CDR3 reads CAITTGDYNSPLHF. The CDR3 region has the DNA TGTGCCATCACCACAGGGGACTATAATTCACCCCTCCACTTT.

This chain joins TRBV28 and TRBJ2-7, with 8 bases that match TRBD1. Germline CDR1 is MDHEN and CDR2 is SYDVKM. V dropped 3 bases and J dropped 9; count of bases not matched to a gene: 4. This CDR3 is 12 amino acids long. The CDR3 region has the DNA TGTGCCAGCAGTTTCAGACAGGGGATGCAGTACTTC. Translated: CASSFRQGMQYF.

This chain links TRBV5-8 with TRBJ2-5; 9 bases map to TRBD1. V lost 2 bases, J lost 1 base, and 6 bases stayed unmatched. Germline lookup yields CDR1 SGHTS and CDR2 YDEGEE. This CDR3 has 16 residues. The CDR3 protein is CASSLWTGAFQETQYF. CDR3 in DNA: TGTGCCAGCAGCTTATGGACAGGGGCATTCCAAGAGACCCAGTACTTC.

This chain joins TRBV4-3 and TRBJ1-1, with a possible D match to TRBD1 (5 bases). CDR1 is LGHNA and CDR2 is YSLEER in the germline V gene. Trimming pared 0 bases from V and 6 bases from J, leaving 26 bases between. This CDR3 is 19 amino acids long. The CDR3 region has the DNA TGCGCCAGCAGCCAAGATTTGCCGCCCCTCGGGGGGGACTCAGCTGAAGCTTTCTTT. Encoded protein: CASSQDLPPLGGDSAEAFF.

The J gene is TRBJ2-3, the V gene TRBV5-4; the D gene is possibly TRBD1 (6 bases). This CDR3 is 14 amino acids long. V lost 4 bases, J lost 3 bases, and 12 bases lay in between. CDR1 is SGHNT and CDR2 is YYREEE in the germline V gene (reference sequence). The CDR3 sequence is CASSHRTGTDTQYF. Written as DNA, the CDR3 is TGTGCCAGCAGCCACCGCACAGGGACAGATACGCAGTATTTT.

This chain connects TRBV5-6 to TRBJ2-7; 10 bases match TRBD2. Germline CDR1 is SGHDT and CDR2 is YYEEEE. V shed 4 bases and J 4 bases; nucleotides not matched to a gene: 17. The CDR3 length is 18 residues. The CDR3 loop is CASSPLGSEAGGHYEQYF. DNA for the CDR3: TGTGCCAGCAGCCCTCTGGGGTCGGAAGCGGGAGGGCATTACGAGCAGTACTTC.

This clone was seen a single time. This chain joins TRBV15 and TRBJ2-5; D gene unclear. Germline CDR1 is LNHNV and CDR2 is YYDKDF (reference sequence). The CDR3 spans 15 residues. V dropped 1 base and J dropped 5 bases, with 14 bases sitting between them. The DNA of the CDR3 is TGTGCCACCAGCAGAGCTGGGCCCTCCCAGGAGACCCAGTACTTC. Amino acids: CATSRAGPSQETQYF.

This sequence joins TRBV5-8 and TRBJ1-5; 7 nucleotides line up with TRBD1. Per the germline V gene, CDR1 is SGHTS and CDR2 is YDEGEE. After removal of 2 bases from V and 5 bases from J, the junction contained 4 bases not matched to a gene. The CDR3 length is 14 residues. The CDR3 sequence is CASSLTGDYQPQHF. CDR3 in DNA: TGTGCCAGCAGCTTAACAGGGGACTATCAGCCCCAGCATTTT. Full variable domain (rest looked up from reference TRBV5-8 and TRBJ1-5): EAGVTQSPTHLIKTRGQQATLRCSPISGHTSVYWYQQALGLGLQFLLWYDEGEERNRGNFPPRFSGRQFPNYSSELNVNALELEDSALYLCASSLTGDYQPQHFGDGTRLSIL.

CDR3 DNA sequence: TGTGCCAGCTCACGCCCGACTAGTAATGCCTACGAGCAGTACTTC. Residues: CASSRPTSNAYEQYF. The chain couples TRBV18 to TRBJ2-7; perhaps TRBD2 as D (6 bases). V was clipped by 4 bases and J by 2 bases, with 15 bases between them. Germline CDR1 and CDR2: KGHSH and LQKENI. CDR3 size: 15 residues. Full variable domain (rest looked up from reference TRBV18 and TRBJ2-7): NAGVMQNPRHLVRRRGQEARLRCSPMKGHSHVYWYRQLPEEGLKFMVYLQKENIIDESGMPKERFSAEFPKEGPSILRIQQVVRGDSAAYFCASSRPTSNAYEQYFGPGTRLTVT.

This clone is a singleton in its sample. The genes are TRBV28 and TRBJ2-3, with unresolved D. This CDR3 spans 13 amino acids. Trimming stripped 6 bases from V and 3 bases from J, with 10 bases between. Germline values: CDR1 MDHEN, CDR2 SYDVKM. The CDR3 reads CASSERITDTQYF. The CDR3 region has the DNA TGTGCCAGCAGCGAGAGGATTACAGATACGCAGTATTTT.

V gene TRBV27 combines with J gene TRBJ2-3, with a weak D call TRBD2 (6 bases). Germline V gene sequence: CDR1 MNHEY, CDR2 SMNVEV (reference sequence). This CDR3 spans 19 amino acids. V dropped 1 base and J dropped 0 bases, with 20 bases sitting between them. Here the CDR3 reads CASSLLPTLAGSSTDTQYF. CDR3 bases: TGTGCCAGCAGTTTATTACCTACCCTGGCCGGGAGCAGCACAGATACGCAGTATTTT.

The chain has TRBV7-9 and TRBJ2-1; D perhaps matches TRBD2 (6 bases). V gave up 5 bases and J gave up 4 bases, with 12 bases separating them. The CDR3 is 14 residues long. Germline V CDR1 and CDR2: SEHNR, FQNEAQ (reference sequence). CDR3 nucleotide sequence: TGTGCCAGCAGCAGTGGGCGGGGTTACAATGAGCAGTTCTTC. This translates into CASSSGRGYNEQFF.